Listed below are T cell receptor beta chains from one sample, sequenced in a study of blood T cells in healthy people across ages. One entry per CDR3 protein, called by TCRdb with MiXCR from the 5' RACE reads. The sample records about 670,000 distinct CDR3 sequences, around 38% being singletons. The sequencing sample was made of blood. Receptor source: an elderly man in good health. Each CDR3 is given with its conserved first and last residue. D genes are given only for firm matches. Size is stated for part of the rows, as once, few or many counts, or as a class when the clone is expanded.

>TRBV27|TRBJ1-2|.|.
TGTGCCAGCAGTTTAGAAGAAAGAGTCCCTAACTATGGCTACACCTTC
CASSLEERVPNYGYTF
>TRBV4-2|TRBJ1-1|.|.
TGTGCCAGCATCAAGGGTTCAGACACTGAAGCTTTCTTT
CASIKGSDTEAFF
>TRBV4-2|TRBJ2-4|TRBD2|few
TGTGCCAGCAGCCTCTTGCTAGCGGGGGGTCAAGAGCAGTACTTC
CASSLLLAGGQEQYF
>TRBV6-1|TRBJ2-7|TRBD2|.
TGTACCAGCAGTGACGTAGCGGGAGCGGCCTACGAGCAGTACTTC
CTSSDVAGAAYEQYF
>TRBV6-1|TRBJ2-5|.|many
TGTGCCAGCAGTGAAGGGGGACACCAAGAGACCCAGTACTTC
CASSEGGHQETQYF
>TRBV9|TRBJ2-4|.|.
TGTGCCAGCAGCGTAGGGATGGGCGAAAACATTCAGTACTTC
CASSVGMGENIQYF
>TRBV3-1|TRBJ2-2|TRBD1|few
TGTGCCAGCAGCCAACGGACAGGCAGGAACACCGGGGAGCTGTTTTTT
CASSQRTGRNTGELFF
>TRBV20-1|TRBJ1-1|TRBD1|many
TGCAGTGCTCGAACAGGGGGCGCGAATGAAGCTTTCTTT
CSARTGGANEAFF
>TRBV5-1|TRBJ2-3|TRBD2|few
TGCGCCAGCAGCTTGATCCAGACGACTAGCGGTTTCACAGATACGCAGTATTTT
CASSLIQTTSGFTDTQYF
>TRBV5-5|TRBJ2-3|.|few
TGTGCCAGCACCCCCCGGAGAACAGATACGCAGTATTTT
CASTPRRTDTQYF
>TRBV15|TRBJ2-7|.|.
TGTGCCACCAGCAGAGATTCACGACAGATCTACGAGCAGTACTTC
CATSRDSRQIYEQYF
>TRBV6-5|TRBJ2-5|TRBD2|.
TGTGCCAGCAGTTACTCGAGGCAGGGAGGGGTGACCCAGTACTTC
CASSYSRQGGVTQYF
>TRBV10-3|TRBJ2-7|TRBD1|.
TGTGCCATCAGTGCGCCGGGACAGGGGGCGGGGGAGCAGTACTTC
CAISAPGQGAGEQYF
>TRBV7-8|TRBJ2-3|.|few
TGTGCCAGCAGCTTAATCCCCCCCCCTAGCGTCTTTACTGCAGATACGCAGTATTTT
CASSLIPPPSVFTADTQYF
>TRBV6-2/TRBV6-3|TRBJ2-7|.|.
TGTGCCAGCAGCCCCCTCCGGGACTCTCGGACGTACTTC
CASSPLRDSRTYF
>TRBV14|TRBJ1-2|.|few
TGTGCCAGCAGCCGGGACACCTATGGCTACACCTTC
CASSRDTYGYTF
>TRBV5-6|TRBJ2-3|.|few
TGTGCCAGCAGCCGCCCCATAAGCACAGATACGCAGTATTTT
CASSRPISTDTQYF
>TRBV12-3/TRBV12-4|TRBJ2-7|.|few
TGTGCCAGCAGTTTAGGCCTCCGGGATCGAGAGCAGTACTTC
CASSLGLRDREQYF
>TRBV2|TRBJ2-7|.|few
TGTGCCAGCAATCCCCAGGGCCAACCCTACGAGCAGTACTTC
CASNPQGQPYEQYF
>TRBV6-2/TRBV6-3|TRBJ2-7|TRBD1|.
TGTGCCAGCAGTTACTCGTGGGGACAGTACAATGAGCAGTACTTC
CASSYSWGQYNEQYF
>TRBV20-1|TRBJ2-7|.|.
TGCAGTGCTAGAGCGGAGACACCCACTCTCTACGAGCAGTACTTC
CSARAETPTLYEQYF
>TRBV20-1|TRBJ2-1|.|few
TGCAGTGCTAGAGTCGGTCCTTTGGAGCAGTTCTTC
CSARVGPLEQFF
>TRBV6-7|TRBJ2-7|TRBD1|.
TGTGCCAGCAGTCCTGCCGAAGCTCAACAGGGGATTCACGAGCAGTACTTC
CASSPAEAQQGIHEQYF
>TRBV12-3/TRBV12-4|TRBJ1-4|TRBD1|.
TGTGCCAGCAGCGCCGGGACAGGATTTGAAAAACTGTTTTTT
CASSAGTGFEKLFF
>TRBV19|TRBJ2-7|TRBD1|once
TGTGCCAGTCCGGGACAGGGATGTTACGAGCAGTACTTC
CASPGQGCYEQYF
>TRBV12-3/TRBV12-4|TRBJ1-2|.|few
TGTGCCAGCAGCCCTTATGGGGACAACTATGGCTACACCTTC
CASSPYGDNYGYTF
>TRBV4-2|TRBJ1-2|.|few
TGTGCCAGCAGCCCGCCGGAGGGGCACTATGGCTACACCTTC
CASSPPEGHYGYTF
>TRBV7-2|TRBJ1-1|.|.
TGTGCCAGCCGGGGACTCACTGAAGCTTTCTTT
CASRGLTEAFF
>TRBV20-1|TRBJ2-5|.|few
TGCAGTGCTAGTTCATCGGCCAGTACCGATTACAATGAGCAGTACTTC
CSASSSASTDYNEQYF
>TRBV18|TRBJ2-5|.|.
TGTGCCAGCTCACGGCGGGAAGAGACCCAGTACTTC
CASSRREETQYF
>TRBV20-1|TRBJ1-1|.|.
TGCAGTGCTAGTAGAGAGGGAAGGGCGGTGAACACTGAAGCTTTCTTT
CSASREGRAVNTEAFF
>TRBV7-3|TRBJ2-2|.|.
TGTGCCAGCAGCCAATCCGGGACAAAGACCGGGGAGCTGTTTTTT
CASSQSGTKTGELFF
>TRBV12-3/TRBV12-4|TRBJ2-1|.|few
TGTGCCAGCAGTTTTAGGCGGAACTACAATGAGCAGTTCTTC
CASSFRRNYNEQFF
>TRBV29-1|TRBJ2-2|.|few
TGCAGCGTTACCAGGACGCCGAACACCGGGGAGCTGTTTTTT
CSVTRTPNTGELFF
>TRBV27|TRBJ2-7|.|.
TGTGCCAGCAGTTTAAGGGTCGAATACGAGCAGTACTTC
CASSLRVEYEQYF
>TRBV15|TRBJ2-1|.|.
TGTGCCACCAGCGAGTGGTCCTACAATGAGCAGTTCTTC
CATSEWSYNEQFF
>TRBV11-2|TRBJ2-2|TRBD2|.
TGTGCCAGCAGCTTAGTTGGCGGGAGATCTTACACCAGGGAGCTGTTTTTT
CASSLVGGRSYTRELFF
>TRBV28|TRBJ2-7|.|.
TGTGCCAGCAGTTTAGGGGGCGGAACCATCTACGAGCAGTACTTC
CASSLGGGTIYEQYF
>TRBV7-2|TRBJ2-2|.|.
TGTGCCAGCAGCCGGCGTATAGAGAACACCGGGGAGCTGTTTTTT
CASSRRIENTGELFF
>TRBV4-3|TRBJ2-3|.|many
TGCGCCAGCAGCCCTATGACGTCCACCACCTACACAGATACGCAGTATTTT
CASSPMTSTTYTDTQYF
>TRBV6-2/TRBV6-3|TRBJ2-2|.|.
TGTGCCAGCAGTCCCAACAGGGCGAACACCGGGGAGCTGTTTTTT
CASSPNRANTGELFF
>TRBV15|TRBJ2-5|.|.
TGTGCCACCAGCAGAGATGGGGGGACCCAGTACTTC
CATSRDGGTQYF
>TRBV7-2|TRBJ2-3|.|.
TGTGCCAGCAGCGTCGGGACATTGAGGGGAGATACGCAGTATTTT
CASSVGTLRGDTQYF
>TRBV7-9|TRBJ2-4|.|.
TGTGCCAGCAGCCGAGCGTGGGAAGTTCCCCCAGCCAAAAACATTCAGTACTTC
CASSRAWEVPPAKNIQYF
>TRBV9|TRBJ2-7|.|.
TGTGCCAGCAGCGTAAGCCCAGGCTCCTTCTACGGGCAGTACTTC
CASSVSPGSFYGQYF
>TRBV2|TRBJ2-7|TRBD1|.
TGTGCCAGCAGCAGACAGGGGCGTGGCGAGCAGTACTTC
CASSRQGRGEQYF
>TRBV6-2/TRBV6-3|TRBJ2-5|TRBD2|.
TGTGCCAGCGAGACTAGCGGGATCAATGAGCAGTACTTC
CASETSGINEQYF
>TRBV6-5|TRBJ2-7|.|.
TGTGCCAGCAGTAGCCCCTCCGGGACAACCTACGAGCAGTACTTC
CASSSPSGTTYEQYF
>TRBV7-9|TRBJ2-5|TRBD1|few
TGTGCCAGCAGCAACCAGGGGGCCGTGGAGACCCAGTACTTC
CASSNQGAVETQYF
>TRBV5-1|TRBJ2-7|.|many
TGCGCCAGCAGCTATGACAGGTCGCCTACACAGTACTTC
CASSYDRSPTQYF
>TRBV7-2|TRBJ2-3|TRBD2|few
TGTGCCAGCAGCCCCGGGGGGTGGCGGGGAAGGGATACGCAGTATTTT
CASSPGGWRGRDTQYF
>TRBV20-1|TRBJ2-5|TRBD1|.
TGCAGTGCCACCACTACAGGGGGCGAATCGGAGACCCAGTACTTC
CSATTTGGESETQYF
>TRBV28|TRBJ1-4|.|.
TGTGCCAGCAGCCAGGCAGGGTTGGGGGAAAAACTGTTTTTT
CASSQAGLGEKLFF
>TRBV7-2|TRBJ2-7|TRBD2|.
TGTGCCAGCAGCTTAACACCACTTAGCGGGAGGGCCCCCTCCTACGAGCAGTACTTC
CASSLTPLSGRAPSYEQYF